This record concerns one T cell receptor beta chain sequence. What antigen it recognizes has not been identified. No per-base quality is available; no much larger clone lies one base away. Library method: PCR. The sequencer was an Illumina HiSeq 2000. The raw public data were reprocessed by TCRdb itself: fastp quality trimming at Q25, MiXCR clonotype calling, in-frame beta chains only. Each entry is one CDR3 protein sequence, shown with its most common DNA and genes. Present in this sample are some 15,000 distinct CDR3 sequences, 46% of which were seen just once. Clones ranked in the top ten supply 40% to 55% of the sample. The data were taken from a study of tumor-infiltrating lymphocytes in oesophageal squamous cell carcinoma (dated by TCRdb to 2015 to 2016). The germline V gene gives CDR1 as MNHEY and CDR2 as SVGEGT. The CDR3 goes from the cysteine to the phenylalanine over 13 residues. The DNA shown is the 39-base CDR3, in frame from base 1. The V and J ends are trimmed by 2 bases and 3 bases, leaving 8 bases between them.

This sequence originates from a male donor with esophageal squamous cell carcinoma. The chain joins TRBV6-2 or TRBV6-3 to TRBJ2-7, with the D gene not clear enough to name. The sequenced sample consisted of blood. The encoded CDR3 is CASSYGEHYEQYF. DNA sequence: TGTGCCAGCAGTTACGGGGAACACTACGAGCAGTACTTC.